This T cell receptor (beta chain) came from a study of blood T cell repertoires in COVID-19 (dated by TCRdb to 2020 to 2021). About the investigation overall: Samples covering the acute and convalescent phases of COVID-19 were provided by collaborators in the United States, Italy and Spain. Where available, HLA class I and class II types were obtained from metadata supplied by the sample provider rather than from assay-based typing. The prospective study material was composed of cDNA or gDNA derived from T cells, B-cell-depleted T cells, or PBMCs. Samples were obtained from the ongoing ImmuneRACE study (first 160 participants) and from 1,000 to 1,500 subjects provided by 6 global collaborators. Nearly every sample came with metadata listing a de-identified subject ID, COVID-19 status, age in years and sex. Deeply sampled blood TCRbeta repertoires from subjects exposed to, actively infected with, or recovered from COVID-19 were included in the dataset. The repertoires were released in a freely available public database intended as a resource for research on the immune response to SARS-CoV-2. General conclusions and limits of the study: The quantity of clinical and demographic metadata differed by source and by participant and was supplied without curation.

For this clone: It has no known antigen specificity. Base quality data are lacking; no much larger clone is found one base away.

The V end loses 6 bases and the J end loses 2 bases, and a stretch of 5 bases separates them. The CDR3 has 11 amino acids, counting the end cysteine and phenylalanine. CDR3 DNA is the only sequence kept; it has 33 bases, read in frame from the first base. CDR1 and CDR2 were assigned from the germline V gene (reference sequence) as MNHNY and SVGAGI. Samples from volunteer blood donors who had recovered from COVID-19 were contributed by a second Seattle source. Each collaborating institution followed its own protocols to collect whole blood in K2EDTA tubes. Collaborator samples were shipped for TCRbeta analysis as frozen whole blood, isolated PBMCs, or DNA extracted from either sample type. TCRbeta CDR3 regions were amplified from genomic DNA by means of the immunoSEQ Assay, a bias-controlled multiplex PCR. As for how the authors treated the data: Within the assay, amplification of reference gene primers was used to estimate how many nucleated cells each sample contained. To quantify the absolute abundance of each unique TCRbeta CDR3 rearrangement, sequence reads were collapsed and filtered. For each sample, productive Simpson clonality was calculated as the square root of Simpson's diversity index over productive rearrangements. Held by TCRdb, this immuneACCESS table contains in-frame sequences only and omits some clones. Under half of the omission traces to an unresolved V gene where checked; the cause of the rest is unknown. V and J calls and clone size come straight from that table; D and trimming were deduced from the DNA. Across this sample there are over 120,000 clones, with 85% to 90% seen only once. Jointly, the top ten make up over 35% of the sample.

The sequence links TRBV6-6 to TRBJ2-7, with TRBD1 tentatively as D gene (5 bases match). The receptor was isolated from a man in his fifties who had recovered from COVID-19. Source material: peripheral blood. The CDR3: CASRGAYEQYF. The DNA sequence follows: TGTGCCAGCAGAGGGGCCTACGAGCAGTACTTC.